This T cell receptor beta chain was sequenced for a study of T cells after yellow fever vaccination. Study-level points and caveats: Repertoires obtained by FACS sorting could include abundant clonotypes that entered as contaminants from the bulk population.

MiXCR, run by TCRdb on the 5' RACE reads, gives a single entry per CDR3 protein. The sample consists of about 170,000 distinct CDR3 sequences, about 11% of them appearing once. Note on this clonotype: As yet, its antigen is unknown.

Looked up from germline, CDR1 is LGHNA and CDR2 is YSLEER. The CDR3 contains 18 residues. The V gene end was trimmed by 1 base and the J gene end by 3 bases; junction bases not matched to a gene: 10. This receptor was identified in a man aged 18 to 29 who received the YFV17D yellow fever vaccine. Sequencing used CD8+ T cells sorted from PBMCs, obtained 15 days after the yellow fever booster vaccination. This rearrangement joins TRBV4-3 to TRBJ2-1; 9 nucleotides agree with TRBD2. The CDR3 coding sequence is TGCGCCAGCAGCCAAGTGCTAGCGGGGCTACAGTACTACAATGAGCAGTTCTTC. Translated, it gives CASSQVLAGLQYYNEQFF.